These 14 T cell receptor beta chains were sequenced from one sample in a study of cytomegalovirus exposure and HLA in healthy donors. Method: immunoSEQ multiplex PCR; TCRdb's copy keeps in-frame clones and lacks some. The repertoire holds some 86,000 clones, with under 95% as singletons. Sequenced sample: PBMCs. These receptors came from a woman aged 25 to 39 in good health and CMV-seronegative.

This chain joins TRBV29-1 and TRBJ2-2; 7 nucleotides line up with TRBD2. CDR1 is SQVTM, CDR2 ANQGSEA, per germline. The CDR3 extends over 14 amino acids. Trimming cost V 6 bases and J 2 bases; bases outside gene matches: 6. The CDR3 DNA reads as TGCAGCGTGCGGGAGAACAGAAACACCGGGGAGCTGTTTTTT. As protein: CSVRENRNTGELFF.

The rearrangement uses TRBV18 and TRBJ2-2; D possibly corresponds to TRBD2 (6 bases). The CDR3 has 13 amino acids. The V gene's germline CDR1 is KGHSH and CDR2 LQKENI. V lost 2 bases, J lost 7 bases, and 8 bases lay in between. CDR3 in DNA: TGTGCCAGCTCACCATTGGACTACGGGGAGCTGTTTTTT. Its protein product is CASSPLDYGELFF.

The V gene is TRBV19, the J gene TRBJ2-6; TRBD1 might be the D (6 bases). The V end was cut by 7 bases, the J end by 0 bases, with 13 bases between. The CDR3 loop spans 16 amino acids. Germline V gives CDR1 LNHDA, CDR2 SQIVND (reference sequence). The CDR3 reads CASITGKFSGANVLTF. CDR3 DNA: TGTGCCAGTATCACAGGGAAGTTCTCTGGGGCCAACGTCCTGACTTTC.

The chain couples TRBV19 to TRBJ1-3; 7 bases align to TRBD1. The CDR3 extends over 16 amino acids. V dropped 5 bases and J dropped 0; count of bases not matched to a gene: 7. Germline V gives CDR1 LNHDA, CDR2 SQIVND (reference sequence). CDR3 region: CASSGRQGDSGNTIYF. The DNA of the CDR3 is TGTGCCAGTAGTGGACGACAGGGCGACTCTGGAAACACCATATATTTT. Full variable domain (outside the CDR3, taken from reference TRBV19 and TRBJ1-3): DGGITQSPKYLFRKEGQNVTLSCEQNLNHDAMYWYRQDPGQGLRLIYYSQIVNDFQKGDIAEGYSVSREKKESFPLTVTSAQKNPTAFYLCASSGRQGDSGNTIYFGEGSWLTVV.

The V and J genes are TRBV27 and TRBJ2-3; 9 bases agree with TRBD1. CDR3 length: 15 residues. The trim removed 2 bases at V and 4 bases at J, leaving 4 bases unmatched. Germline values: CDR1 MNHEY, CDR2 SMNVEV (reference sequence). Written as DNA, the CDR3 is TGTGCCAGCAGTTTAGGACAGGGGAGGGCAGATACGCAGTATTTT. It codes for CASSLGQGRADTQYF.

This clone has more than one count but fewer than ten. J is TRBJ2-5 and V is TRBV30, with D maybe TRBD1 (6 bases). This CDR3 has 15 residues. V lost 5 bases, J lost 2 bases, and 18 bases lay in between. Germline values: CDR1 GTSNPN, CDR2 SVGIG (reference sequence). The CDR3 loop is CAWVLLQGPQETQYF. The CDR3 nucleotides read TGTGCCTGGGTTCTTTTACAGGGTCCACAAGAGACCCAGTACTTC. Supplemented by reference TRBV30 and TRBJ2-5, the full variable domain reads SQTIHQWPATLVQPVGSPLSLECTVEGTSNPNLYWYRQAAGRGLQLLFYSVGIGQISSEVPQNLSASRPQDRQFILSSKKLLLSDSGFYLCAWVLLQGPQETQYFGPGTRLLVL.

CDR3 residues: CASSPNPGTRRFF. As DNA, the CDR3 is TGTGCCAGCAGCCCCAATCCGGGGACTAGACGGTTCTTC. V gene TRBV7-2 combines with J gene TRBJ2-1; 8 bases agree with TRBD2. The CDR3 consists of 13 residues. The junction had 12 bases not matched to a gene; V was cut back by 5 bases and J by 15 bases. Germline assignment: CDR1 SGHTA and CDR2 FQGNSA.

This chain uses TRBV5-1 with TRBJ1-2, with 12 bases matching TRBD1. The CDR3 consists of 15 residues. The germline V gene has CDR1 SGHRS and CDR2 YFSETQ. V lost 6 bases to trimming and J lost 8 bases; unmatched junction nucleotides: 11. CDR3 coding DNA: TGCGCCAGCATCCAGGGACAGGGGGCGCAGGGAGGCTACACCTTC. As protein: CASIQGQGAQGGYTF. The entire variable domain, with the rest obtained from reference TRBV5-1 and TRBJ1-2, is as follows: KAGVTQTPRYLIKTRGQQVTLSCSPISGHRSVSWYQQTPGQGLQFLFEYFSETQRNKGNFPGRFSGRQFSNSRSEMNVSTLELGDSALYLCASIQGQGAQGGYTFGSGTRLTVV.

This rearrangement joins TRBV30 to TRBJ1-2; TRBD1 is a possible D gene (5 bases). Germline values: CDR1 GTSNPN, CDR2 SVGIG (reference sequence). Trimming stripped 7 bases from V and 5 bases from J, with 17 bases between. This CDR3 has 13 residues. The CDR3 loop reads CASPRGLQYGYTF. In nucleotides, the CDR3 is TGTGCCTCTCCGAGGGGACTCCAATATGGCTACACCTTC.

The chain recombines TRBV28 with TRBJ1-1; 7 nucleotides agree with TRBD1. The ends lost 6 bases at V and 1 base at J; junction bases unmatched: 11. CDR1 and CDR2 (germline): MDHEN, SYDVKM. This CDR3 has 16 residues. This CDR3 is CASSPLDRVGNTEAFF. Written as DNA, the CDR3 is TGTGCCAGCAGCCCCCTCGACAGGGTGGGGAACACTGAAGCTTTCTTT.

This clone has only a few counts. V usage is TRBV28 and J usage is TRBJ1-1, with D possibly matching TRBD1 (6 bases). The germline V gene has CDR1 MDHEN and CDR2 SYDVKM. The V and J ends lost 6 bases and 0 bases respectively, with 8 bases between them. The CDR3 sequence is 13 residues long. CDR3 in DNA: TGTGCCAGCAGAGACAGGTTGAACACTGAAGCTTTCTTT. It codes for CASRDRLNTEAFF.

This clone was found once. The V and J genes are TRBV5-6 and TRBJ2-5; D not certain. Trimming took 1 base from V and 1 from J, leaving 11 bases between them. This CDR3 is built from 15 residues. Germline lookup yields CDR1 SGHDT and CDR2 YYEEEE. DNA of the CDR3: TGTGCCAGCAGCTTGTCTGAGATAGTCCAAGAGACCCAGTACTTC. Amino acids: CASSLSEIVQETQYF.

The chain couples TRBV27 to TRBJ2-7; the D gene is possibly TRBD2 (7 bases). Trimming took off 1 base at V and 7 bases at J, with 14 bases between the two ends. The V gene's germline CDR1 is MNHEY and CDR2 SMNVEV (reference sequence). This CDR3 is 14 amino acids long. The CDR3 sequence is CASSLLGGGAEQYF. CDR3 nucleotide sequence: TGTGCCAGCAGTTTATTGGGCGGGGGCGCGGAGCAGTACTTC.

V usage is TRBV9 and J usage is TRBJ1-5; D uncertain. The CDR3 has 15 residues. CDR1 is SGDLS and CDR2 is YYNGEE in the germline V gene. V was shortened by 0 bases and J by 5 bases, with 12 bases between the two germline ends. CDR3 sequence reads: CASSVGDGRHQPQHF. The CDR3 region has the DNA TGTGCCAGCAGCGTAGGCGACGGGAGGCATCAGCCCCAGCATTTT.